The rows below give T cell receptor beta chains drawn from one sample of a study of cytomegalovirus exposure and HLA in healthy donors. Clones were read by immunoSEQ multiplex PCR, and TCRdb kept only the in-frame ones, dropping some. The listing records 68,000 or so clones. Sample: PBMCs. These receptors were taken from a female donor in good health and CMV-seropositive. Each CDR3 is given with its conserved first and last residue. A D gene is named only where the DNA matches it firmly.

>TRBD2|TRBJ2-7|TRBV5-1
CASSPGGLAGGRNEQYF
TGCGCCAGCAGCCCCGGCGGCCTAGCGGGGGGGCGGAACGAGCAGTACTTC
>TRBD1|TRBJ2-3|TRBV7-3
CASSTKPGGGNTQYF
TGTGCCAGCAGTACTAAACCAGGGGGCGGGAATACGCAGTATTTT
>-|TRBJ1-6|TRBV2
CASSERRQGNSPLHF
TGTGCCAGCAGTGAACGGCGGCAGGGGAATTCACCCCTCCACTTT
>TRBD2|TRBJ2-5|TRBV5-1
CASSLSAGGQETQYF
TGCGCCAGCAGCTTGAGCGCGGGAGGGCAAGAGACCCAGTACTTC
>-|TRBJ1-2|TRBV28
CASALPVGRGYGYTF
TGTGCCAGCGCGTTGCCCGTGGGTCGAGGCTATGGCTACACCTTC
>-|TRBJ1-1|TRBV6-5
CASSYSGWTEAFF
TGTGCCAGCAGTTACTCCGGGTGGACTGAAGCTTTCTTT
>TRBD1|TRBJ2-7|TRBV7-9
CASSQGTGASYEQYF
TGTGCCAGCAGCCAAGGGACAGGGGCATCCTACGAGCAGTACTTC
>TRBD1|TRBJ1-2|TRBV28
CASSFMGQHGYTF
TGTGCCAGCAGTTTCATGGGACAGCATGGCTACACCTTC
>-|TRBJ2-5|TRBV7-2
CASSLVGQGVETQYF
TGTGCCAGCAGCTTAGTAGGTCAGGGTGTTGAGACCCAGTACTTC
>TRBD1|TRBJ2-7|TRBV30
CAWSWDRASYEQYF
TGTGCCTGGAGTTGGGACAGGGCGAGCTACGAGCAGTACTTC
>-|TRBJ1-2|TRBV6-1
CASRRHRDYGYTF
TGTGCCAGCAGGAGGCACAGGGACTATGGCTACACCTTC
>TRBD2|TRBJ2-7|TRBV29-1
CSVETSGRRSLSYEQYF
TGCAGCGTGGAGACTAGCGGGAGACGGTCCCTCTCCTACGAGCAGTACTTC
>TRBD2|TRBJ2-7|TRBV5-1
CASSRYGTSVQEGEQYF
TGCGCCAGCAGCAGGTACGGGACTAGCGTACAAGAGGGCGAGCAGTACTTC
>-|TRBJ1-2|TRBV6-5
CASSFNFGHNYGYTF
TGTGCCAGCAGTTTCAACTTTGGACACAACTATGGCTACACCTTC
>-|TRBJ2-1|TRBV27
CASRPTGSSYNEQFF
TGTGCCAGCAGACCAACAGGGAGCTCCTACAATGAGCAGTTCTTC
>TRBD1|TRBJ2-7|TRBV18
CASSHRQGPTYEQYF
TGTGCCAGCTCACACCGACAGGGGCCTACCTACGAGCAGTACTTC
>TRBD2|TRBJ2-5|TRBV2
CASIAGRAETQYF
TGTGCCAGCATTGCGGGGAGGGCAGAGACCCAGTACTTC
>-|TRBJ1-2|TRBV6-5
CATTPGHTYGYTF
TGTGCCACTACTCCGGGACATACGTATGGCTACACCTTC
>TRBD1|TRBJ2-5|TRBV30
CAWRRLRQGFETQYF
TGTGCCTGGAGGAGGCTGAGACAGGGATTTGAGACCCAGTACTTC
>-|TRBJ1-1|TRBV4-1
CASRGVLRNTEAFF
TGCGCCAGCAGGGGCGTCCTGAGGAACACTGAAGCTTTCTTT
>-|TRBJ1-2|TRBV7-8
CASSPSRVGYGYTF
TGTGCCAGCAGCCCCTCCAGGGTCGGCTATGGCTACACCTTC
>-|TRBJ1-6|TRBV6-1
CASSEGAGINSPLHF
TGTGCCAGCAGTGAAGGGGCAGGAATAAATTCACCCCTCCACTTT
>TRBD2|TRBJ2-1|TRBV29-1
CSVASGRVNNEQFF
TGCAGCGTTGCTAGCGGGAGAGTCAACAATGAGCAGTTCTTC
>-|TRBJ1-1|TRBV9
CASSARTVGGNTEAFF
TGTGCCAGCAGCGCCCGGACGGTGGGAGGTAACACTGAAGCTTTCTTT
>TRBD2|TRBJ2-7|TRBV10-2
CASSESKTSGTLRDEQYF
TGCGCCAGCAGTGAGTCGAAGACTAGCGGGACCCTGCGGGACGAGCAGTACTTC
>TRBD1|TRBJ1-4|TRBV18
CASSPTGGEEKLFF
TGTGCCAGCTCACCAACAGGGGGAGAAGAAAAACTGTTTTTT
>TRBD1|TRBJ1-5|TRBV5-1
CASSLVPGTGDDQPQHF
TGCGCCAGCAGCTTGGTACCCGGGACAGGGGACGATCAGCCCCAGCATTTT
>TRBD1|TRBJ1-4|TRBV18
CASSPRQGSEKLFF
TGTGCCAGCTCACCAAGACAGGGTAGTGAAAAACTGTTTTTT
>TRBD2|TRBJ2-3|TRBV28
CASSQAAGRADTQYF
TGTGCCAGCAGTCAAGCAGCAGGGAGGGCAGATACGCAGTATTTT
>-|TRBJ1-1|TRBV6-4
CASSDLVGGEAFF
TGTGCCAGCAGTGACTTGGTCGGGGGTGAAGCTTTCTTT
>-|TRBJ1-5|TRBV29-1
CSVNAGEGAQHF
TGCAGCGTTAACGCAGGGGAGGGGGCCCAGCATTTT
>TRBD1|TRBJ2-7|TRBV6-6
CASSYSRGRGYEQYF
TGTGCCAGCAGTTACTCAAGGGGGCGCGGGTACGAGCAGTACTTC
>TRBD1|TRBJ2-2|TRBV7-3
CASSLTGITGGHTGELFF
TGTGCCAGCAGCTTAACGGGCATCACAGGGGGCCACACCGGGGAGCTGTTTTTT
>-|TRBJ2-4|TRBV7-2
CASSGGAKNIQYF
TGTGCCAGCAGTGGGGGGGCCAAAAACATTCAGTACTTC
>TRBD2|TRBJ2-5|TRBV7-9
CASRPTSGSETQYF
TGTGCCAGCAGGCCAACTAGCGGGAGCGAGACCCAGTACTTC
>-|TRBJ1-1|TRBV5-1
CASSLDKTAEAFF
TGCGCCAGCAGCTTAGATAAGACAGCTGAAGCTTTCTTT
>TRBD1|TRBJ1-2|TRBV7-6
CASSGGTGGNYGYTF
TGTGCCAGCAGCGGAGGGACAGGGGGGAACTATGGCTACACCTTC
>-|TRBJ2-7|TRBV5-1
CASSKTVDEQYF
TGCGCCAGCAGCAAGACAGTAGACGAGCAGTACTTC
>TRBD1|TRBJ2-7|TRBV5-1
CASSLVGGQVLTYEQYF
TGCGCCAGCAGCTTGGTTGGGGGACAGGTCCTCACCTACGAGCAGTACTTC
>-|TRBJ2-3|TRBV7-2
CASSPGERGTRDTQYF
TGTGCCAGCAGCCCTGGGGAGAGGGGGACCAGAGATACGCAGTATTTT
>TRBD1|TRBJ1-2|TRBV14
CASSRHQGQRDYGYTF
TGTGCCAGCAGCCGCCACCAGGGACAGCGGGACTATGGCTACACCTTC
>TRBD2|TRBJ2-5|TRBV5-1
CASSWAEAGVETQYF
TGCGCCAGCAGCTGGGCAGAAGCGGGGGTAGAGACCCAGTACTTC
>-|TRBJ2-7|TRBV18
CASSPSTQYEQYF
TGTGCCAGCTCACCGTCTACACAGTACGAGCAGTACTTC
>-|TRBJ2-6|TRBV7-9
CASSPTGSGANVLTF
TGTGCCAGCAGCCCTACAGGGTCTGGGGCCAACGTCCTGACTTTC